The present TCR beta chain was sequenced within a study of T cell repertoires in cytomegalovirus infection. Using its own MiXCR run on the reads, TCRdb lists one record per CDR3 protein. The sample holds around 300,000 distinct CDR3 sequences; roughly 23% are singletons and the top ten take about 14%. With regard to this clonotype: Antigen specificity is unknown.

Looked up from germline, CDR1 is GTSNPN and CDR2 is SVGIG (reference sequence). V was clipped by 0 bases and J by 4 bases, with 7 bases between them. There are 13 residues in the CDR3. Study results and caveats: The ex vivo response was dominated by HLA-C-restricted CMV-specific TCR beta clonotypes. Based on cumulative public TCR beta family frequency, carriers of CMV plus the relevant HLA were identified.

Sequenced: PBMCs. The chain combines TRBV30 with TRBJ1-5; D remains ambiguous. The sequence came from a human donor in good health (CMV status not recorded). Some clones in this sample may be carry-over from other donors' samples. CDR3 in amino acids: CAWSVQMNQPQHF. In DNA form, the CDR3 reads TGTGCCTGGAGTGTTCAGATGAATCAGCCCCAGCATTTT.